The T cell receptor (beta chain) under discussion was sequenced for a study of response to subunit inactivated influenza vaccine. A single record per CDR3 protein comes from TCRdb applying MiXCR to the RT-PCR reads. Here the sample spans roughly 290,000 distinct CDR3 sequences, 21% being singletons. Points on this clonotype: What it binds is not known.

Trimming cost V 5 bases and J 1 base, with 12 bases left between them. This CDR3 is built from 15 residues. CDR1 and CDR2 from the germline V gene are SNHLY and FYNNEI. Study-wide results and caveats: Each seasonal influenza vaccination, the authors suggested, recruits few new T cells.

This specimen was PBMCs from blood, taken less than 22 months after vaccination. The V call is TRBV2, the J call TRBJ1-5, with D hard to call. The TCR originated in a man aged 50-75 years who received an inactivated influenza vaccine. As DNA, the CDR3 is TGTGCCAGCAGTATCTCCCGCGGGAGCAATCAGCCCCAGCATTTT. Translated: CASSISRGSNQPQHF.